This T cell receptor beta chain was observed in a study of blood T cell repertoires in COVID-19. Study background: There were acute and convalescent COVID-19 samples, and they came from the United States, Italy and Spain. Sample material is recorded as cDNA or gDNA derived from T cells, B-cell-depleted T cells, or PBMCs.

Measured with immunoSEQ multiplex PCR; TCRdb has only the in-frame clones, and not every one. The sample holds approximately 210,000 clones, approximately 81% seen once. Material: peripheral blood. The receptor was derived from a woman aged 80 or over with acute or convalescent COVID-19.

The CDR3 region has the DNA TGTGCCATCAGTCGATACCAGGGGAGCTCCTACAATGAGCAGTTCTTC. Translating it yields CAISRYQGSSYNEQFF. This chain joins TRBV10-3 and TRBJ2-1; a possible D gene is TRBD1 (6 bases). The germline V gene has CDR1 ENHRY and CDR2 SYGVKD. The CDR3 runs to 16 residues. With 5 bases removed from V and 0 bases from J, the gap between germline ends came to 14 bases.